The clone carrying this T cell receptor (beta chain) showed up just a few times. Germline V gene sequence: CDR1 LGHNA, CDR2 YSLEER. This CDR3 is 14 amino acids long. The V end was cut by 1 base, the J end by 0 bases, with 7 bases between. This sample was included in a study of CD8+ T cells in alopecia areata. Sequencing relied on a cDNA template that was reverse transcribed from extracted RNA. Generated by immunoSEQ multiplex PCR, the TCRdb table keeps only in-frame clones and is missing some. The sample lists 70,000 to 95,000 clones; about 53% were seen once. The TCR sequence derives from a human donor with alopecia areata. The rearrangement links TRBV4-3 to TRBJ2-7, with D hard to call. Material: NKG2D-high CD8+ T cells sorted from blood. The CDR3 is CASSQVQASYEQYF. The DNA of the CDR3 is TGCGCCAGCAGCCAAGTGCAGGCCTCCTACGAGCAGTACTTC.